A single sample gave rise to the 7 T cell receptor beta chains below, sequenced in a study of blood T cell repertoires in COVID-19 (dated by TCRdb to 2018 to 2021). Libraries came from the immunoSEQ multiplex PCR assay. The clones in this table, taken by TCRdb from immuneACCESS, are in-frame only. Not every clone is retained; where verified, under half of the shortfall comes from an unresolved V gene, and the cause of the rest is unknown. Recorded for this sample are roughly 72,000 clones; more than 75% of them occurred a single time. In total, the top ten clones hold roughly a fifth of the sample. Sequencing was done on a sample of peripheral blood. These receptor sequences come from a human donor in a cohort sampled during active COVID-19.

V gene TRBV7-9 combines with J gene TRBJ2-7, with D possibly TRBD2 on 6 matching bases. The CDR3 is made up of 14 amino acids. Germline lookup yields CDR1 SEHNR and CDR2 FQNEAQ (reference sequence). Trimming cost V 3 bases and J 5 bases, with 14 bases left between them. CDR3 nucleotides: TGTGCCAGCAGCTTGTCCCTTGGAGGGGACGAGCAGTACTTC. It is translated as CASSLSLGGDEQYF.

This clone was observed once. The V and J genes are TRBV11-2 and TRBJ1-1, with 7 positions matching TRBD1. V gave up 1 base and J gave up 11 bases; unmatched junction bases: 13. Germline CDR1 is SGHAT and CDR2 is FQNNGV. The CDR3 consists of 15 residues. The CDR3 protein is CASSLARRGPRGAFF. Here the CDR3 DNA reads TGTGCCAGCAGCTTAGCCCGGAGGGGCCCCAGGGGGGCTTTCTTT.

This rearrangement joins TRBV3-1 (or the pseudogene TRBV3-2) to TRBJ2-1; a weak D match, TRBD2 (5 bases). The CDR3 is 16 amino acids. V was shortened by 4 bases and J by 0 bases, with 13 bases between the two germline ends. From germline, CDR1 is LGHDT and CDR2 YNNKEL (reference sequence). Here the CDR3 DNA reads TGTGCCAGCAGCCCCCTGGAGGACCCCTCCTACAATGAGCAGTTCTTC. Its protein is CASSPLEDPSYNEQFF.

The rearrangement joins TRBV18 to TRBJ1-5; weak D call: TRBD1 (6 bases). Germline loops: CDR1 KGHSH, CDR2 LQKENI. The CDR3 extends over 14 amino acids. Trimming removed 2 bases at V and 3 bases at J, with 8 bases between. CDR3 residues: CASSPAGVNQPQHF. The DNA of the CDR3 is TGTGCCAGCTCACCAGCAGGGGTCAATCAGCCCCAGCATTTT.

This rearrangement joins TRBV5-4 to TRBJ2-3; 9 bases are a match to TRBD1. The CDR3 runs to 17 residues. J lost 4 bases, V lost 7 bases, and 16 bases had no gene match. Germline lookup yields CDR1 SGHNT and CDR2 YYREEE (reference sequence). The CDR3 is CASERGEDRGRSDTQYF. The DNA for the CDR3 is TGTGCCAGCGAAAGAGGGGAGGACAGGGGTAGATCAGATACGCAGTATTTT.

V and J are TRBV18 and TRBJ1-1, with 7 positions matching TRBD1. CDR3 length equals 15 residues. CDR1 is KGHSH and CDR2 is LQKENI in the germline V gene. J lost 1 base, V lost 5 bases, and 7 bases had no gene match. The CDR3 DNA reads TGTGCCAGCTCATCAGCGACAGGGTGGAACACTGAAGCTTTCTTT. This gives the protein CASSSATGWNTEAFF.

V usage is TRBV5-6 and J usage is TRBJ2-7; 10 nucleotides match TRBD1. Looked up from germline, CDR1 is SGHDT and CDR2 is YYEEEE. J was trimmed by 2 bases and V by 2 bases; bases with no gene match: 1. CDR3 length: 14 residues. CDR3 DNA: TGTGCCAGCAGCTTCGACAGGGGGCCCTACGAGCAGTACTTC. Amino acid sequence: CASSFDRGPYEQYF.